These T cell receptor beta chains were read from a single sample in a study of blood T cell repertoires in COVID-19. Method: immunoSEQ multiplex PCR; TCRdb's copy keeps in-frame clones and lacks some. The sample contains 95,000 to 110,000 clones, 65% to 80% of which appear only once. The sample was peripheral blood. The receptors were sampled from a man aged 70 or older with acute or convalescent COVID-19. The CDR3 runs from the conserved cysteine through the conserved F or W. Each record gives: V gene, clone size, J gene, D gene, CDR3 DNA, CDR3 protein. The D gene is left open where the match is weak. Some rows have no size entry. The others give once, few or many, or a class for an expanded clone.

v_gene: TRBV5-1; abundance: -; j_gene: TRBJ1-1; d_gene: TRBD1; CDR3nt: TGCGCCAGCAGCTTGGGACAGGGGGCGCGGGGGGCTTTCTTT; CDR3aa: CASSLGQGARGAFF
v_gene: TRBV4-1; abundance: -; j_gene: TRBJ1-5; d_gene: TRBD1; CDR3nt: TGCGCCAGCAGCTCCGGGACAGATTATAGCAATCAGCCCCAGCATTTT; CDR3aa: CASSSGTDYSNQPQHF
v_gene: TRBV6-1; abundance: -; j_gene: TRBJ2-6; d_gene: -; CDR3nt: TGTGCCAGCAGTGGCCGGACAGCTACCTCTGGGGCCAACGTCCTGACTTTC; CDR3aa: CASSGRTATSGANVLTF
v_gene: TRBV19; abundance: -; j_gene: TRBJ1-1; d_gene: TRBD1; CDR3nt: TGTGCCAGTAGTAAAGACGGTACAGGGGGGATGAACACTGAAGCTTTCTTT; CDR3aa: CASSKDGTGGMNTEAFF
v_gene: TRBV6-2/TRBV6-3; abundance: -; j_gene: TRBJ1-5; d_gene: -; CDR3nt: TGTGCCAGCAGCCATTCGGAGGGGCCCCAGCATTTT; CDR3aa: CASSHSEGPQHF
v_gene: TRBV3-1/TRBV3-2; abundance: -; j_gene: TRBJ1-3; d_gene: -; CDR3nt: TGTGCCAGCAGCCAAGACGAAGGAGGGTACTCTGGAAACACCATATATTTT; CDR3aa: CASSQDEGGYSGNTIYF
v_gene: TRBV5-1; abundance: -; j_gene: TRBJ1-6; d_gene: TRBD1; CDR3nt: TGCGCCAGCAGCGGGGGACAGTATAATTCACCCCTCCACTTT; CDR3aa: CASSGGQYNSPLHF
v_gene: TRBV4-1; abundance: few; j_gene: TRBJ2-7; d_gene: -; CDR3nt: TGCGCCAGCAGCCAAGATGCGGCCAGGGCCAACGAGCAGTACTTC; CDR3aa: CASSQDAARANEQYF
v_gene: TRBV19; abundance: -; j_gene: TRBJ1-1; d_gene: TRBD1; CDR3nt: TGTGCCAGTACTCCGGGACAGGGGGACACTGAAGCTTTCTTT; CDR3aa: CASTPGQGDTEAFF
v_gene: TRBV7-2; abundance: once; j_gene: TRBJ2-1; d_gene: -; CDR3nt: TGTGCCAGCAGCCTCGGGATCGCCAATGAGCAGTTCTTC; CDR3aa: CASSLGIANEQFF
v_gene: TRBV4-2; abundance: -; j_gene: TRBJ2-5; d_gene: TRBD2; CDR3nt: TGTGCCAGCAGCCAACAACGGGGGGGGCTCCAAGAGACCCAGTACTTC; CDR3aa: CASSQQRGGLQETQYF